This TCR beta chain was sequenced in a study of cytotoxic CD8 clonotypes in ibrutinib-treated CLL. About the study: With a range of 6 to 36, the median treatment time before response samples were taken was 12 to 13 months. Mean yields were about 280,000 productive templates and 85,000 to 95,000 productive rearrangements per sample.

Depth targeted 1 in 200,000 to 1 in 1 million T cells, averaging 10x coverage per clonotype. Libraries were prepared by immunoSEQ multiplex PCR; TCRdb keeps only in-frame clonotypes and omits some of them. The sample shows fewer than 400,000 clones, roughly 67% of them seen only once. Worth noting for this clone: What it binds is not known.

Study outcomes and limitations: Age-matched healthy donor levels were exceeded by baseline clonality, which tracked circulating CD8+ T-cell counts.

Germline V gene lookup returns CDR1 LGHNA and CDR2 YSLEER. This CDR3 has 14 amino acids. V gave up 5 bases and J gave up 2 bases; unmatched junction bases: 4. This receptor was taken from a human donor with chronic lymphocytic leukemia. The chain has TRBV4-3 and TRBJ2-7; 9 bases agree with TRBD1. Specimen: PBMCs, collected after 36 months of ibrutinib treatment. CDR3 sequence reads: CASSRDRVTYEQYF. Written as DNA, the CDR3 is TGCGCCAGCAGCAGGGACAGGGTCACCTACGAGCAGTACTTC.